This is a list of T cell receptor beta chains from one sample in a study of CD8 T cells in Susac syndrome. TCRdb passed the immunoSEQ multiplex PCR reads through MiXCR, listing each CDR3 protein once. The sample has about 200,000 distinct CDR3 sequences, approximately 95% seen once. The source material was CD4+ T cells from PBMCs. All receptors come from a human donor in good health. The CDR3 runs from the conserved cysteine through the conserved F or W. The D gene is left open where the match is weak. Clone size is given for some rows only: seen once, a few or many times, or a class if the clone is expanded.

clone size	D gene	J gene	V gene	CDR3 protein	CDR3 DNA
.	TRBD2	TRBJ2-7	TRBV20-1	CSARNPSGNTEEQYF	TGCAGTGCTAGGAACCCTAGCGGGAACACTGAAGAGCAGTACTTC
.	TRBD2	TRBJ2-1	TRBV5-1	CASSLRLAASYNEQFF	TGCGCCAGCAGCCTCAGACTAGCGGCCTCCTACAATGAGCAGTTCTTC
.	.	TRBJ1-2	TRBV20-1	CSASGARGGYGYTF	TGCAGTGCTAGTGGAGCCCGGGGAGGCTATGGCTACACCTTC
.	.	TRBJ2-3	TRBV7-2	CASTSSTDTQYF	TGTGCCAGCACGTCTAGCACAGATACGCAGTATTTT
.	.	TRBJ2-1	TRBV5-4	CASSSDLFSYNEQFF	TGTGCCAGCAGTTCGGACCTCTTCTCCTACAATGAGCAGTTCTTC
.	.	TRBJ1-1	TRBV5-1	CASSLQPENTEAFF	TGCGCCAGCAGCTTGCAACCAGAGAACACTGAAGCTTTCTTT
.	.	TRBJ1-3	TRBV29-1	CSVQVPISGNTIYF	TGCAGCGTTCAGGTCCCCATCTCTGGAAACACCATATATTTT
.	.	TRBJ1-2	TRBV20-1	CSARDPLGVNYGYTF	TGCAGTGCTAGAGATCCGCTAGGGGTCAACTATGGCTACACCTTC
.	TRBD1	TRBJ1-2	TRBV25-1	CASSGVQGAYGYTF	TGTGCCAGCAGTGGGGTACAGGGGGCGTATGGCTACACCTTC
.	TRBD2	TRBJ2-1	TRBV20-1	CSARIAGGTYNEQFF	TGCAGTGCTAGAATAGCGGGGGGGACGTACAATGAGCAGTTCTTC
once	.	TRBJ1-1	TRBV25-1	CASSEPGRADTEAFF	TGTGCCAGCAGTGAACCAGGGCGCGCGGACACTGAAGCTTTCTTT
.	.	TRBJ2-2	TRBV3-1	CASSQSDRSNTGELFF	TGTGCCAGCAGCCAATCGGACAGATCGAACACCGGGGAGCTGTTTTTT
.	.	TRBJ2-2	TRBV6-5	CASKRLAKGTGELFF	TGTGCCAGCAAGCGACTGGCGAAGGGCACCGGGGAGCTGTTTTTT
once	TRBD2	TRBJ2-3	TRBV29-1	CSGTSGGSTDTQYF	TGCAGCGGGACTAGCGGGGGCTCCACAGATACGCAGTATTTT
.	TRBD2	TRBJ2-1	TRBV3-1	CASSQGLAADNEQFF	TGTGCCAGCAGCCAAGGACTAGCGGCCGACAATGAGCAGTTCTTC
once	TRBD2	TRBJ2-3	TRBV30	CAWSVLRTSGITDTQYF	TGTGCCTGGAGTGTACTGAGGACTAGCGGGATCACAGATACGCAGTATTTT
.	.	TRBJ2-2	TRBV3-1	CASSQGEMGNTGELFF	TGTGCCAGCAGCCAAGGAGAGATGGGGAACACCGGGGAGCTGTTTTTT
.	TRBD2	TRBJ2-1	TRBV20-1	CSARGLAGADEQFF	TGCAGTGCTAGGGGTCTAGCGGGAGCTGATGAGCAGTTCTTC